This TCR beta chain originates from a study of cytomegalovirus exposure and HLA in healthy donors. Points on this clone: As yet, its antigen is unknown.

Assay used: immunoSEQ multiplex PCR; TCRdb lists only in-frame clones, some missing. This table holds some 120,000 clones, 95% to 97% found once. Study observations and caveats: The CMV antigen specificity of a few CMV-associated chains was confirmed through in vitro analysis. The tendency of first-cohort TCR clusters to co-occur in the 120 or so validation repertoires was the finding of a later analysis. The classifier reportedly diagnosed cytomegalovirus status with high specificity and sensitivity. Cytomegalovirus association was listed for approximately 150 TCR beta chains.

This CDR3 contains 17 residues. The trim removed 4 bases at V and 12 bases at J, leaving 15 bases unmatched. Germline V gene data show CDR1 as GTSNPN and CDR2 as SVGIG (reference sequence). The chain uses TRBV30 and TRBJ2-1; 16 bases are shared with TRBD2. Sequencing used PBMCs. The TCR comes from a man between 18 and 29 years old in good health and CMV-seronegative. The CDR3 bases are TGTGCCTGGATACTTCCAGGGACTAGCGGGAGGGCCCAGCGGCAGTTCTTC. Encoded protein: CAWILPGTSGRAQRQFF.